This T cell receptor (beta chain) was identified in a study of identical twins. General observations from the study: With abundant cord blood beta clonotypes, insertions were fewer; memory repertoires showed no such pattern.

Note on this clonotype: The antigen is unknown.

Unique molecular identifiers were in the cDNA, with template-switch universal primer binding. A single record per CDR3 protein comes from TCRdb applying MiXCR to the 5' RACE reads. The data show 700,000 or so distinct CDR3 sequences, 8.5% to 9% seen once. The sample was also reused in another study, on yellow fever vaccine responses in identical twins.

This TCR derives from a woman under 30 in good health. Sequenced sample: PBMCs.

CDR3 protein: CASSGTGQYSNQPQHF. CDR3 nucleotides: TGTGCCAGCAGCGGTACAGGACAGTATAGCAATCAGCCCCAGCATTTT. This rearrangement joins TRBV5-6 to TRBJ1-5, with a weak D call TRBD1 (6 bases). This CDR3 contains 16 residues. The ends were cut back, 4 bases at V and 0 bases at J, with 14 bases in the middle. From germline, CDR1 is SGHDT and CDR2 YYEEEE.